The 7 T cell receptor beta chains below all came from one sample that was sequenced in a study of cytomegalovirus exposure and HLA in healthy donors. 13 Jbeta primers and 60 Vbeta primers were used for the PCR. Generated by immunoSEQ multiplex PCR, the TCRdb table keeps only in-frame clones and is missing some. The sample lists some 170,000 clones; approximately 80% were seen once. Source material: PBMCs. The receptors originated from a young woman in good health and CMV-seronegative.

This clone came up a few times. The gene calls are TRBV19 and TRBJ1-2; 7 bases are shared with TRBD1. The CDR3 length is 14 residues. Germline assignment: CDR1 LNHDA and CDR2 SQIVND (reference sequence). The trim removed 5 bases at V and 10 bases at J, leaving 13 bases unmatched. CDR3 amino acids: CASSEYDRVRSYTF. The CDR3 coding sequence is TGTGCCAGTAGTGAATACGACAGGGTGCGATCCTACACCTTC.

The chain combines TRBV5-6 with TRBJ2-3; D unresolved. V lost 4 bases to trimming and J lost 2 bases, with 11 bases between them. Germline V gene data show CDR1 as SGHDT and CDR2 as YYEEEE. This CDR3 spans 14 amino acids. CDR3 nucleotide sequence: TGTGCCAGCAGCCTGGGCCACTCCACAGATACGCAGTATTTT. Its protein product is CASSLGHSTDTQYF.

V usage is TRBV9 and J usage is TRBJ2-7; D uncertain. CDR3 size: 11 residues. Germline lookup yields CDR1 SGDLS and CDR2 YYNGEE. The V gene lost 7 bases and the J gene lost 0 bases, with 5 bases spanning the gap. The CDR3 region is CASGDSYEQYF. CDR3 bases: TGTGCCAGCGGAGACTCCTACGAGCAGTACTTC.

The chain combines TRBV27 with TRBJ2-2, with TRBD1 matching 8 bases. This CDR3 spans 14 amino acids. With 2 bases clipped from V and 7 bases from J, the junction kept 3 bases outside the gene matches. Germline V gene lookup returns CDR1 MNHEY and CDR2 SMNVEV (reference sequence). The CDR3 sequence: CASSLQGAGGELFF. DNA for the CDR3: TGTGCCAGCAGTTTACAGGGGGCTGGCGGGGAGCTGTTTTTT.

The chain carries TRBV19 and TRBJ1-5; no reliable D call. Trimming took off 3 bases at V and 4 bases at J, with 7 bases between the two ends. In germline, CDR1 is LNHDA, CDR2 SQIVND (reference sequence). CDR3 length equals 13 residues. CDR3 sequence reads: CASSIGGNQPQHF. CDR3 in DNA: TGTGCCAGTAGTATCGGAGGGAATCAGCCCCAGCATTTT.

The rearrangement uses TRBV21-1 and TRBJ2-1; the D call TRBD1 from the table was never checked on the DNA. TRBV21-1 is listed as a pseudogene. CDR3 length equals 16 residues. CDR3 coding DNA: TGTGCCAGCAGCAAAGAGGCCAGGGGGCGCGTGTATGAGCAGTTCTTC. Translated, it gives CASSKEARGRVYEQFF.

The V gene is TRBV7-9, the J gene TRBJ2-5; D unclear. The end of the DNA fits TRBJ2-7 better, so the J call may be wrong. The CDR3 consists of 16 residues. Germline V gene sequence: CDR1 SEHNR, CDR2 FQNEAQ (reference sequence). The CDR3 region has the DNA TGTGCCAGCAGCTTAGCGTTTGCAGGAAGCTCCTACGAGCAGTACTTC. It encodes CASSLAFAGSSYEQYF.